Each of the 10 T cell receptor beta chains below was sequenced from the same sample in a study of T-cell memory formation after mild COVID-19. TCRdb passed the 5' RACE reads through MiXCR, listing each CDR3 protein once. This table holds roughly 99,000 distinct CDR3 sequences, approximately 14% found once. The sequencing sample was made of PBMCs or a T cell subset sorted from them (not recorded which). The source of these receptors is a young man who had mild COVID-19 (a few samples of this study predate the infection). Cell type and time point are not known.

This clonotype was counted a few times. This sequence joins TRBV11-2 and TRBJ2-3; 7 nucleotides agree with TRBD2. V was pared by 3 bases and J by 4 bases, with 4 bases of the junction left unmatched. The germline gives CDR1 SGHAT, CDR2 FQNNGV. There are 14 residues in the CDR3. The CDR3 loop is CASSFGLVPDTQYF. The CDR3 region has the DNA TGTGCCAGCAGCTTTGGACTAGTCCCAGATACGCAGTATTTT.

This clonotype has a handful of counts. The rearrangement uses TRBV7-2 and TRBJ2-7; D ambiguous. The V end was cut by 5 bases, the J end by 3 bases, with 11 bases between. Per germline, CDR1 SGHTA and CDR2 FQGNSA. This CDR3 comprises 13 residues. Here the CDR3 reads CASSPQPYYEQYF. CDR3 DNA: TGTGCCAGCAGCCCCCAACCCTACTACGAGCAGTACTTC.

A few counts support this clonotype. CDR3 protein: CASSPTLGREYTDTQYF. The CDR3 bases are TGTGCCAGCAGTCCCACTTTGGGCAGGGAGTACACAGATACGCAGTATTTT. The V gene is TRBV7-8, the J gene TRBJ2-3, with D perhaps TRBD1 or TRBD2 (5 bases each). CDR1 SGHVS and CDR2 FQNEAQ come from the germline V gene. This CDR3 spans 17 amino acids. Trimming took off 6 bases at V and 2 bases at J, with 21 bases between the two ends.

The chain is built from TRBV7-6 and TRBJ2-3, with a weak D call TRBD2 (5 bases). The germline CDR1 and CDR2 sequences are SGHVS and FNYEAQ. Trimming stripped 5 bases from V and 1 base from J, with 10 bases between. The length of the CDR3 is 14 residues. CDR3 bases: TGTGCCAGCAGCCCACTAGTCGGCACAGATACGCAGTATTTT. As protein: CASSPLVGTDTQYF.

V usage is TRBV3-1 and J usage is TRBJ1-5, with D possibly matching TRBD1 (5 bases). Looked up from germline, CDR1 is LGHDT and CDR2 is YNNKEL (reference sequence). Trimming cost V 1 base and J 3 bases, with 10 bases left between them. The CDR3 is 15 amino acids. In DNA, the CDR3 is TGTGCCAGCAGCCAAGGGGGACGGACCAATCAGCCCCAGCATTTT. It specifies CASSQGGRTNQPQHF.

This clonotype was observed a few times. The chain combines TRBV7-2 with TRBJ2-1, with D tentatively TRBD2 (5 bases). Trimming left V 0 bases short and J 4 bases short, with 19 bases between. CDR3 length equals 18 residues. Germline values: CDR1 SGHTA, CDR2 FQGNSA. For the CDR3, the DNA is TGTGCCAGCAGCTTAGCGTATCCGGGGTCCGTCATGTACAATGAGCAGTTCTTC. As protein: CASSLAYPGSVMYNEQFF.

The rearrangement uses TRBV9 and TRBJ2-5; D uncertain. Trimming took 3 bases from V and 5 from J, leaving 20 bases between them. This CDR3 has 16 amino acids. Germline V CDR1 and CDR2: SGDLS, YYNGEE. The CDR3: CASSARNDRIPETQYF. CDR3 DNA: TGTGCCAGCAGCGCCCGGAACGATAGGATTCCGGAGACCCAGTACTTC.

The chain is built from TRBV19 and TRBJ1-5; 9 bases match TRBD1. The junction had 11 bases not matched to a gene; V was cut back by 9 bases and J by 5 bases. Looked up from germline, CDR1 is LNHDA and CDR2 is SQIVND (reference sequence). The CDR3 covers 15 residues. The CDR3 DNA follows: TGTGCCAGCGAGCCGGGACAGGGTATCGATCAGCCCCAGCATTTT. This sequence encodes CASEPGQGIDQPQHF.

This clonotype was seen ten or more times. J is TRBJ2-4 and V is TRBV6-6; D is possibly TRBD1 (5 bases). The germline V and J ends were trimmed by 8 bases and 8 bases, with 10 bases remaining between them. The CDR3 is 11 amino acids. Germline V gene sequence: CDR1 MNHNY, CDR2 SVGAGI (reference sequence). Here the CDR3 DNA reads TGTGCCAGCTTTCAGGGTGACATTCAGTACTTC. Translation gives CASFQGDIQYF.

The rearrangement joins TRBV6-2 or TRBV6-3 to TRBJ2-7; TRBD1 is a possible D gene (6 bases). Trimming cost V 6 bases and J 2 bases, with 11 bases left between them. In germline, CDR1 is MNHEY, CDR2 SVGEGT. CDR3 size: 13 residues. The CDR3 loop reads CASSRRQAYEQYV. CDR3 sequence (DNA): TGTGCCAGCAGCCGAAGACAGGCCTACGAGCAGTACGTC.